A selection of T cell receptor beta chains follows, all from one sample in a study of blood T cell repertoires in COVID-19. This table comes from immunoSEQ multiplex PCR, and its TCRdb copy is limited to in-frame clones, with some not included. The sample shows fewer than 130,000 clones, 70% to 80% of them seen only once. The source material was peripheral blood. The receptors come from a man between 65 and 85 years old with active or convalescent COVID-19. CDR3s include the opening cysteine and the closing phenylalanine or tryptophan. Each record gives: J gene, V gene, clone size, CDR3 protein. Clone size appears in some rows only: once, few, many, or a class for an expanded clone.

J: TRBJ1-4; V: TRBV3-1/TRBV3-2; size: NA; CDR3: CASSQWEGEKLFF
J: TRBJ1-5; V: TRBV6-4; size: few; CDR3: CALDRVPNQPQHF
J: TRBJ2-1; V: TRBV2; size: NA; CDR3: CASTPGGTSGSGVYNEQFF
J: TRBJ2-1; V: TRBV19; size: NA; CDR3: CASQNPGRSNEQFF
J: TRBJ2-3; V: TRBV28; size: NA; CDR3: CASNPIAGVSTDTQYF
J: TRBJ1-1; V: TRBV9; size: NA; CDR3: CASSPLRGTEAFF
J: TRBJ1-2; V: TRBV6-4; size: NA; CDR3: CASSDSGTGGGYTF
J: TRBJ2-5; V: TRBV7-9; size: NA; CDR3: CASSLSVRGETQYF
J: TRBJ2-7; V: TRBV5-5; size: once; CDR3: CASSYGLAGGPYEQYF
J: TRBJ1-1; V: TRBV3-1/TRBV3-2; size: NA; CDR3: CASSRGQANTEAFF
J: TRBJ1-2; V: TRBV4-1; size: NA; CDR3: CASSRSPRAGYTF
J: TRBJ1-6; V: TRBV7-2; size: NA; CDR3: CASSLELGRWSPLHF
J: TRBJ1-5; V: TRBV7-8; size: NA; CDR3: CASNDRGNQPQHF
J: TRBJ1-1; V: TRBV5-6; size: NA; CDR3: CASSLEGASTEAFF
J: TRBJ2-7; V: TRBV12-3/TRBV12-4; size: NA; CDR3: CASKGGLGEQYF
J: TRBJ1-5; V: TRBV18; size: NA; CDR3: CASSLDRNQPQHF
J: TRBJ2-7; V: TRBV7-6; size: NA; CDR3: CASSVGQATYEQYF
J: TRBJ1-2; V: TRBV7-9; size: NA; CDR3: CASSLAGQGKTSYGYTF
J: TRBJ1-5; V: TRBV3-1/TRBV3-2; size: NA; CDR3: CASSQAGSRTGGVQPQHF
J: TRBJ1-1; V: TRBV15; size: NA; CDR3: CATSRDFTGDTEAFF
J: TRBJ1-4; V: TRBV27; size: NA; CDR3: CASSLQGAITNEKLFF
J: TRBJ2-2; V: TRBV2; size: NA; CDR3: CASSGVGRRAGELFF
J: TRBJ1-3; V: TRBV5-6; size: NA; CDR3: CASSLSRAGNTIYF
J: TRBJ2-7; V: TRBV2; size: few; CDR3: CASLGGIYEQYF
J: TRBJ2-7; V: TRBV6-5; size: few; CDR3: CASSYSQQGASEQYF
J: TRBJ1-6; V: TRBV11-2; size: NA; CDR3: CASSSNRGQSSYNSPLHF
J: TRBJ2-7; V: TRBV5-4; size: NA; CDR3: CASSLASGFPYEQYF
J: TRBJ1-2; V: TRBV18; size: NA; CDR3: CASSLANYGYTF
J: TRBJ2-1; V: TRBV27; size: NA; CDR3: CASTLLDSTRDNEQFF
J: TRBJ1-2; V: TRBV5-1; size: NA; CDR3: CASSLGTGNGYTF
J: TRBJ1-2; V: TRBV4-2; size: NA; CDR3: CASSQAEGAVYGYTF